The sequence of this T cell receptor beta chain was determined in a study of prognosis after radiotherapy for stage I lung cancer. The wider study: More than five patients presented with squamous cell carcinoma, roughly eleven with adenocarcinoma. Study-wide findings and caveats: There were reportedly differences in TRBV and TRBJ gene usage between patients with and without metastases. Post-treatment Shannon entropy following stereotactic body radiation therapy was lower among patients who developed distant metastases.

The sample holds many counts of this clonotype. Its antigen remains unknown. Trimming pared 2 bases from V and 9 bases from J, leaving 11 bases between. The CDR3 consists of 13 residues. Germline CDR1 reads WSHSY; CDR2 reads SAAADI. Genomic DNA served as the source from which two-round multiplex PCR generated TCR beta CDR3 amplicons. Specific primers for each TRBV and TRBJ gene were what first-round PCR used. TCRdb called the multiplex PCR reads again in MiXCR, with one record for every CDR3 protein. This sample has fewer than 30,000 distinct CDR3 sequences; roughly 30% occur once, and the top ten carry around a third.

Sequences were derived from PBMCs, sampled before or after stereotactic body radiation therapy (not recorded which). The V gene is TRBV10-2, the J gene TRBJ1-5; a possible D gene is TRBD1 (5 bases). The receptor was isolated from a donor over 45 with non-small cell lung cancer. The CDR3 DNA reads as TGCGCCAGCAGTGAGGAGGGGCTTGGGCCCCAGCATTTT. Translation: CASSEEGLGPQHF.